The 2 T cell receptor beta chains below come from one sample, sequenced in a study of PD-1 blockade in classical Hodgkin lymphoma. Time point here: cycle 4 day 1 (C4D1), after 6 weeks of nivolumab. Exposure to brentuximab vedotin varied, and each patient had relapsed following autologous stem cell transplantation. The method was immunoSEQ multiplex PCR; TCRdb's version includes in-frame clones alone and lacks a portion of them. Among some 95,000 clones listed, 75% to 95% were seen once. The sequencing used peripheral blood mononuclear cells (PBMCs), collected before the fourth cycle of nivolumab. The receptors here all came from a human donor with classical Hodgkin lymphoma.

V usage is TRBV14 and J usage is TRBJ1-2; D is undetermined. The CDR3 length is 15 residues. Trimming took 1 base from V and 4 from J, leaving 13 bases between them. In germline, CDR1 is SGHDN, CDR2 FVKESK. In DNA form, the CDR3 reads TGTGCCAGCAGCCAAGGGCCGTCCCTCACCTATGGCTACACCTTC. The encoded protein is CASSQGPSLTYGYTF. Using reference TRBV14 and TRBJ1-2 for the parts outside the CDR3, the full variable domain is EAGVTQFPSHSVIEKGQTVTLRCDPISGHDNLYWYRRVMGKEIKFLLHFVKESKQDESGMPNNRFLAERTGGTYSTLKVQPAELEDSGVYFCASSQGPSLTYGYTFGSGTRLTVV.

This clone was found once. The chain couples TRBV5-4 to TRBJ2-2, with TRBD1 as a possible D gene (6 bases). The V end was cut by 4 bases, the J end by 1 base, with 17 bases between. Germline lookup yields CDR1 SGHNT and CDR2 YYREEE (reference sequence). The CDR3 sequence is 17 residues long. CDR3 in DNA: TGTGCCAGCAGCGTCTACCCCACAGGGTTGAACACCGGGGAGCTGTTTTTT. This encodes CASSVYPTGLNTGELFF.